Below, 26 T cell receptor beta chains from the same sample are listed, as sequenced in a study of CD8+ T cells in alopecia areata. It was cDNA, reverse transcribed from extracted RNA, that served as the sequencing template. Using immunoSEQ multiplex PCR, the repertoire was profiled, and TCRdb retains in-frame clones only, with some absent. The repertoire holds approximately 140,000 clones, approximately 86% seen once, with under 15% in the top ten. Specified treatment: oral pan-JAK inhibitor, 5-10 mg twice daily. The sample in question was CD8+ T cells sorted from blood, obtained at week 4, from a patient treated with tofacitinib. The receptors stem from a human donor with alopecia areata.

This chain links TRBV2 with TRBJ2-3; D uncertain. CDR1 SNHLY and CDR2 FYNNEI come from the germline V gene. This CDR3 spans 10 amino acids. Between the trimmed V and J ends, which lost 6 bases and 6 bases, there was a span of 4 bases. Written as DNA, the CDR3 is TGTGCCAGCAGGGGGGATACGCAGTATTTT. It yields the protein CASRGDTQYF.

The CDR3, as DNA: TGTGCCAGCAGCTTAGCTCAGGGGGAGAACACTGAAGCTTTCTTT. Amino acid sequence: CASSLAQGENTEAFF. J is TRBJ1-1 and V is TRBV7-9; 7 bases line up with TRBD1. Germline lookup yields CDR1 SEHNR and CDR2 FQNEAQ (reference sequence). Losses at the gene ends were 0 bases for V and 1 base for J; bases not matched to a gene: 2. CDR3 length equals 15 residues.

The chain uses TRBV4-1 and TRBJ1-2; the D gene is possibly TRBD1 (6 bases). The germline CDR1 and CDR2 sequences are MGHRA and YSYEKL. CDR3 length: 15 amino acids. V lost 5 bases to trimming and J lost 0 bases, with 13 bases between them. CDR3 nucleotides: TGCGCCAGCAGCTTCTACGGACAGCCTAACTATGGCTACACCTTC. Translation: CASSFYGQPNYGYTF.

The V call is TRBV29-1, the J call TRBJ2-7; D gene ambiguous. Germline CDR1 SQVTM, CDR2 ANQGSEA. V lost 2 bases and J lost 7, with 9 bases in between. The CDR3 extends over 11 amino acids. The CDR3 spells CSVENGREQYF. CDR3 coding DNA: TGCAGCGTTGAAAACGGACGAGAGCAGTACTTC.

This chain joins TRBV27 and TRBJ2-5; possibly TRBD1 or TRBD2 for D (5 bases each). Germline CDR1 MNHEY, CDR2 SMNVEV (reference sequence). The V and J ends lost 10 bases and 1 base respectively, with 13 bases between them. The CDR3 length is 13 residues. CDR3 bases: TGTGCCACACGAAGAGGGGTCCAAGAGACCCAGTACTTC. Translated: CATRRGVQETQYF.

The chain couples TRBV15 to TRBJ2-3; 7 bases are a match to TRBD1. V lost 6 bases to trimming and J lost 6 bases; unmatched junction nucleotides: 12. In germline, CDR1 is LNHNV, CDR2 YYDKDF (reference sequence). The CDR3 spans 15 residues. The CDR3 protein is CATSIRGGVLDTQYF. CDR3 in DNA: TGTGCCACCAGTATCCGAGGGGGCGTGTTGGATACGCAGTATTTT.

The chain recombines TRBV10-2 with TRBJ2-1; 12 bases are a match to TRBD2. Germline V gives CDR1 WSHSY, CDR2 SAAADI. The CDR3 is 16 residues long. V gave up 5 bases and J gave up 9 bases; unmatched junction bases: 11. CDR3 protein: CASSQLTSGRFGEQFF. CDR3 coding DNA: TGCGCCAGCAGTCAGCTGACTAGCGGGAGATTTGGTGAGCAGTTCTTC.

This clone is a singleton in its sample. The rearrangement joins TRBV6-5 to TRBJ1-2, with D unclear. CDR1 MNHEY and CDR2 SVGAGI come from the germline V gene. V was clipped by 0 bases and J by 2 bases, with 10 bases between them. The CDR3 is 15 amino acids. The CDR3 sequence is CASSYSGSSNYGYTF. The CDR3 nucleotides are TGTGCCAGCAGTTACTCTGGCAGTTCCAACTATGGCTACACCTTC.

V and J are TRBV29-1 and TRBJ2-3; D not certain. The CDR3 extends over 14 amino acids. V was clipped by 3 bases and J by 1 base, with 11 bases between them. Germline V lookup: CDR1 SQVTM, CDR2 ANQGSEA. For the CDR3, the DNA is TGCAGCGTTGAGACTCCTCGGGGCACAGATACGCAGTATTTT. Protein sequence: CSVETPRGTDTQYF.

The CDR3 reads CASSPGEGGQETQYF. The CDR3 DNA reads TGTGCCAGCAGCCCTGGAGAGGGGGGCCAAGAGACCCAGTACTTC. The chain joins TRBV2 to TRBJ2-5; D possibly matches TRBD1 or TRBD2 (6 bases each). Deletions cut 6 bases from V and 1 base from J, with 15 bases between. The CDR3 contains 15 residues. Germline lookup yields CDR1 SNHLY and CDR2 FYNNEI.

In this sample, this clone turned up once. This rearrangement joins TRBV29-1 to TRBJ2-1; 9 nucleotides line up with TRBD1. The germline CDR1 and CDR2 sequences are SQVTM and ANQGSEA. V trimming: 3 bases; J trimming: 0 bases; junction bases outside the gene matches: 6. The CDR3 has 16 residues. Written as DNA, the CDR3 is TGCAGCGTTGACTCCTTGGGACAGGGCTCCTACAATGAGCAGTTCTTC. Amino acids: CSVDSLGQGSYNEQFF.

This clone showed up just a few times. In nucleotides, the CDR3 is TGCAGCGTTGAAAACCGGGGGGGGCGCACAGATACGCAGTATTTT. Encoded protein: CSVENRGGRTDTQYF. The chain recombines TRBV29-1 with TRBJ2-3, with 8 bases matching TRBD2. This CDR3 has 15 residues. Germline CDR1 and CDR2: SQVTM and ANQGSEA. Trimming removed 2 bases from V and 1 base from J; junction bases left unmatched: 5.

Of note for this clone: Germline is not matched at one junction end, which may reflect a read error. The chain couples TRBV7-7 to TRBJ2-1; 8 bases are shared with TRBD1. The germline V gene encodes CDR1 SSHAT and CDR2 FNYEAQ (reference sequence). CDR3 length: 15 residues. The CDR3 spells CASSLGGTGRDEQFF. The CDR3, as DNA: TGTGCTAGCAGCTTAGGAGGGACAGGCCGGGATGAGCAGTTCTTC.

Here the CDR3 DNA reads TGTGCCAGCAGCTTTTTCGTCCATGGGGATACGCAGTATTTT. Protein sequence: CASSFFVHGDTQYF. V usage is TRBV11-2 and J usage is TRBJ2-3; the D is unclear. Looked up from germline, CDR1 is SGHAT and CDR2 is FQNNGV. Deletions cut 3 bases from V and 6 bases from J, with 13 bases between. The CDR3 has 14 residues.

This clone was recorded a few times. V gene TRBV7-6 combines with J gene TRBJ1-2, with D possibly matching TRBD1 (5 bases). Germline V lookup: CDR1 SGHVS, CDR2 FNYEAQ. Trimming took off 5 bases at V and 6 bases at J, with 7 bases between the two ends. There are 11 residues in the CDR3. CDR3 sequence: CASSRGDGYTF. CDR3 sequence (DNA): TGTGCCAGCAGCCGGGGGGATGGCTACACCTTC.

This clone was observed a handful of times. The V and J genes are TRBV27 and TRBJ2-1; 15 nucleotides align to TRBD2. Germline V gene lookup returns CDR1 MNHEY and CDR2 SMNVEV (reference sequence). The CDR3 contains 16 residues. V dropped 2 bases and J dropped 4; count of bases not matched to a gene: 0. CDR3 residues: CASSLGLAGGYNEQFF. The DNA for the CDR3 is TGTGCCAGCAGTTTAGGACTAGCGGGGGGGTACAATGAGCAGTTCTTC.

The rearrangement uses TRBV7-9 and TRBJ1-2, with D possibly being TRBD1 (6 bases). CDR3 length equals 13 residues. V lost 6 bases and J lost 2, with 10 bases in between. The germline V gene encodes CDR1 SEHNR and CDR2 FQNEAQ (reference sequence). The chain's CDR3 is CASSYGQNYGYTF. For the CDR3, the DNA is TGTGCCAGCAGTTACGGACAGAACTATGGCTACACCTTC. Filled out from reference TRBV7-9 and TRBJ1-2, the complete variable domain reads DTGVSQNPRHKITKRGQNVTFRCDPISEHNRLYWYRQTLGQGPEFLTYFQNEAQLEKSRLLSDRFSAERPKGSFSTLEIQRTEQGDSAMYLCASSYGQNYGYTFGSGTRLTVV.

The genes are TRBV9 and TRBJ1-3, with D uncertain. CDR1 SGDLS and CDR2 YYNGEE come from the germline V gene. The CDR3 sequence is 14 residues long. Trimming took 5 bases from V and 4 from J, leaving 13 bases between them. The CDR3 DNA sequence: TGTGCCAGCAGTCCTGGACCGTTGGGAAACACCATATATTTT. It encodes CASSPGPLGNTIYF.

This rearrangement joins TRBV4-1 to TRBJ2-3; D gene unclear. Trimming shortened V by 2 bases and J by 8 bases, and 5 bases separated the two germline ends. Germline assignment: CDR1 MGHRA and CDR2 YSYEKL. This CDR3 is 11 amino acids long. CDR3 sequence reads: CASSQPSTQYF. The CDR3 DNA follows: TGCGCCAGCAGCCAACCTAGTACGCAGTATTTT.

V is TRBV27 and J is TRBJ2-7, with D perhaps TRBD2 (6 bases). V was clipped by 5 bases and J by 6 bases, with 8 bases between them. The CDR3 spans 11 residues. Germline V lookup: CDR1 MNHEY, CDR2 SMNVEV (reference sequence). The CDR3: CASSVSGEQYF. Written as DNA, the CDR3 is TGTGCCAGCAGTGTTAGCGGCGAGCAGTACTTC.

The genes are TRBV29-1 and TRBJ2-1; TRBD2 matches 7 bases. Germline assignment: CDR1 SQVTM and CDR2 ANQGSEA. The V gene end was trimmed by 2 bases and the J gene end by 7 bases; junction bases not matched to a gene: 8. This CDR3 comprises 14 residues. CDR3 loop: CSVERGGLKNEQFF. CDR3 nucleotides: TGCAGCGTTGAACGCGGGGGACTTAAGAATGAGCAGTTCTTC.

The chain's CDR3 is CASLRGPVDTEAFF. CDR3 nucleotide sequence: TGTGCTAGCCTGCGTGGACCGGTGGACACTGAAGCTTTCTTT. The J gene is TRBJ1-1, the V gene TRBV12-5; D remains unclear. The CDR3 spans 14 residues. With 9 bases removed from V and 3 bases from J, the gap between germline ends came to 17 bases. CDR1 is LGHNT, CDR2 FRNRAP, per germline.

The rearrangement links TRBV5-1 to TRBJ1-2, with 8 bases lining up with TRBD1. In germline, CDR1 is SGHRS, CDR2 YFSETQ. This CDR3 is 16 amino acids long. The V segment lost 2 bases and the J segment 2 bases; nucleotides outside the gene matches: 8. The CDR3 is CASSLKDRVGNYGYTF. CDR3 nucleotides: TGCGCCAGCAGCTTAAAGGACAGGGTAGGGAACTATGGCTACACCTTC. Full variable domain (missing parts from reference TRBV5-1 and TRBJ1-2): KAGVTQTPRYLIKTRGQQVTLSCSPISGHRSVSWYQQTPGQGLQFLFEYFSETQRNKGNFPGRFSGRQFSNSRSEMNVSTLELGDSALYLCASSLKDRVGNYGYTFGSGTRLTVV.

This chain uses TRBV5-4 with TRBJ2-3; D remains ambiguous. The CDR3 totals 13 residues. Trimming cost V 1 base and J 6 bases, with 9 bases left between them. Germline values: CDR1 SGHNT, CDR2 YYREEE (reference sequence). In DNA form, the CDR3 reads TGTGCCAGCAGCTTGCCGCCTCCGGATACGCAGTATTTT. Translated, it gives CASSLPPPDTQYF.

This chain joins TRBV4-1 and TRBJ2-1; tentative D call: TRBD2 (5 bases). Germline CDR1 and CDR2: MGHRA and YSYEKL. The CDR3 runs to 15 residues. V lost 0 bases and J 5 bases, leaving 11 bases between the germline ends. The CDR3 is CASSQDEASNNEQFF. The CDR3 DNA reads as TGCGCCAGCAGCCAAGATGAGGCTAGCAACAATGAGCAGTTCTTC.

The chain is built from TRBV7-6 and TRBJ1-6; D is perhaps TRBD1 (6 bases). CDR1 is SGHVS and CDR2 is FNYEAQ in the germline V gene. Trimming removed 0 bases from V and 10 bases from J, with 13 bases in between. CDR3 length: 15 residues. The CDR3 DNA is TGTGCCAGCAGCTTAGCCCAACAGGGCTACTCACCCCTCCACTTT. Protein sequence: CASSLAQQGYSPLHF. The whole variable domain, remainder taken from reference TRBV7-6 and TRBJ1-6, is GAGVSQSPRYKVTKRGQDVALRCDPISGHVSLYWYRQALGQGPEFLTYFNYEAQQDKSGLPNDRFSAERPEGSISTLTIQRTEQRDSAMYRCASSLAQQGYSPLHFGNGTRLTVT.